Listed below are T cell receptor beta chains from one sample, sequenced in a study of post-analysis software for immune sequencing data. TCRdb independently ran MiXCR on the PCR reads; one entry per CDR3 protein. The table has roughly 570,000 distinct CDR3 sequences, under 40% seen once. The sample consisted of blood. The source of these receptors is a girl aged 2-17 years with multiple sclerosis. CDR3s include the opening cysteine and the closing phenylalanine or tryptophan. The order of the fields is clone size, CDR3 length, D gene, J gene, V gene, CDR3 protein, CDR3 DNA. A D gene is named only where the DNA matches it firmly. Not every row has a clone size; where given, it reads once, few, many or a size class.

clone_size: -
cdr3_length: 14
d_call: -
j_call: TRBJ1-1
v_call: TRBV5-1
cdr3_aa: CASSLVDGGTEAFF
cdr3_nt: TGCGCCAGCAGCTTGGTCGACGGGGGCACTGAAGCTTTCTTT

clone_size: many
cdr3_length: 11
d_call: -
j_call: TRBJ2-7
v_call: TRBV10-3
cdr3_aa: CAISESGVQYF
cdr3_nt: TGTGCCATCAGTGAGTCGGGGGTACAGTACTTC

clone_size: -
cdr3_length: 15
d_call: TRBD1
j_call: TRBJ2-1
v_call: TRBV12-5
cdr3_aa: CASGFNQGADNEQFF
cdr3_nt: TGTGCTAGTGGTTTCAACCAGGGGGCGGACAATGAGCAGTTCTTC

clone_size: -
cdr3_length: 15
d_call: TRBD1
j_call: TRBJ2-1
v_call: TRBV3-1
cdr3_aa: CASSQGTGYDDEQFF
cdr3_nt: TGTGCCAGCAGCCAGGGGACAGGGTACGACGATGAGCAGTTCTTC

clone_size: once
cdr3_length: 15
d_call: -
j_call: TRBJ1-2
v_call: TRBV5-1
cdr3_aa: CASSLGFAGNYGYTF
cdr3_nt: TGCGCCAGCAGCTTGGGATTTGCAGGGAACTATGGCTACACCTTC

clone_size: -
cdr3_length: 15
d_call: -
j_call: TRBJ2-1
v_call: TRBV7-8
cdr3_aa: CASSLAGALGYEQFF
cdr3_nt: TGTGCCAGCAGCTTAGCGGGGGCCTTAGGGTATGAGCAGTTCTTC

clone_size: -
cdr3_length: 12
d_call: -
j_call: TRBJ1-1
v_call: TRBV11-2
cdr3_aa: CASSKKGTEAFF
cdr3_nt: TGTGCCAGCAGCAAGAAGGGAACTGAAGCTTTCTTT

clone_size: -
cdr3_length: 16
d_call: TRBD2
j_call: TRBJ2-1
v_call: TRBV9
cdr3_aa: CASSVRGLADGDEQFF
cdr3_nt: TGTGCCAGCAGCGTTAGGGGACTAGCGGACGGGGATGAGCAGTTCTTC

clone_size: few
cdr3_length: 15
d_call: -
j_call: TRBJ2-3
v_call: TRBV6-1
cdr3_aa: CASSGLGSSTDTQYF
cdr3_nt: TGTGCCAGCAGTGGGTTAGGCAGTAGCACAGATACGCAGTATTTT

clone_size: few
cdr3_length: 14
d_call: -
j_call: TRBJ2-7
v_call: TRBV12-3/TRBV12-4
cdr3_aa: CASSLFTGTYEQYF
cdr3_nt: TGTGCCAGCAGTTTATTTACGGGGACCTACGAGCAGTACTTC

clone_size: -
cdr3_length: 13
d_call: -
j_call: TRBJ1-1
v_call: TRBV20-1
cdr3_aa: CSAGNALNAEAFF
cdr3_nt: TGCAGTGCTGGCAATGCCCTGAACGCTGAAGCTTTCTTT

clone_size: -
cdr3_length: 19
d_call: TRBD1
j_call: TRBJ1-2
v_call: TRBV20-1
cdr3_aa: CSANNPKGRPTGAVYGYTF
cdr3_nt: TGCAGTGCTAATAACCCCAAGGGGAGGCCGACAGGGGCAGTCTATGGCTACACCTTC

clone_size: -
cdr3_length: 13
d_call: -
j_call: TRBJ2-7
v_call: TRBV13
cdr3_aa: CASSSALHHEQYF
cdr3_nt: TGTGCCAGCAGCTCGGCCCTCCACCACGAGCAGTACTTC

clone_size: few
cdr3_length: 16
d_call: -
j_call: TRBJ1-2
v_call: TRBV4-1
cdr3_aa: CASSQGPQGLGYGYTF
cdr3_nt: TGCGCCAGCAGCCAAGGTCCGCAGGGTTTGGGCTATGGCTACACCTTC

clone_size: few
cdr3_length: 14
d_call: -
j_call: TRBJ2-7
v_call: TRBV6-1
cdr3_aa: CASINGAPRYEQYF
cdr3_nt: TGTGCCAGCATCAACGGGGCTCCGCGCTACGAGCAGTACTTC

clone_size: many
cdr3_length: 13
d_call: -
j_call: TRBJ1-2
v_call: TRBV4-1
cdr3_aa: CASSQEGLYGYTF
cdr3_nt: TGCGCCAGCAGCCAAGAGGGCCTCTATGGCTACACCTTC